This T cell receptor beta chain was recovered during a study of prognosis after radiotherapy for stage I lung cancer. Across the whole study: Stage I non-small cell lung cancer patients were enrolled between April 2018 and January 2019. The study enrolled 13 men and about six women as patients, aged roughly 50 to 95 with a median of approximately 70 years. No patient received concurrent therapy with stereotactic body radiotherapy.

This clonotype was found many times. The CDR3 runs 16 residues. V was cut by 1 base and J by 0 bases, with 9 bases left in between. Germline V CDR1 and CDR2: KGHSH, LQKENI. Genomic DNA served as the source from which two-round multiplex PCR generated TCR beta CDR3 amplicons. The use of primers specific to each TRBV and TRBJ gene characterized first-round PCR. TCRdb ran MiXCR on the multiplex PCR reads and lists one entry per CDR3 protein. The repertoire holds around 60,000 distinct CDR3 sequences, 26% seen once, with 7.5% in the top ten. The J gene is TRBJ2-2, the V gene TRBV18, with a tentative D call TRBD2 (5 bases). This receptor was taken from a donor over 45 with non-small cell lung cancer. The input for sequencing was PBMCs, taken before or after stereotactic body radiation therapy (not recorded which). The CDR3 reads CASSPLSGTNTGELFF. DNA for the CDR3: TGTGCCAGCTCACCACTAAGCGGAACGAACACCGGGGAGCTGTTTTTT. Filled out from reference TRBV18 and TRBJ2-2, the complete variable domain reads NAGVMQNPRHLVRRRGQEARLRCSPMKGHSHVYWYRQLPEEGLKFMVYLQKENIIDESGMPKERFSAEFPKEGPSILRIQQVVRGDSAAYFCASSPLSGTNTGELFFGEGSRLTVL.